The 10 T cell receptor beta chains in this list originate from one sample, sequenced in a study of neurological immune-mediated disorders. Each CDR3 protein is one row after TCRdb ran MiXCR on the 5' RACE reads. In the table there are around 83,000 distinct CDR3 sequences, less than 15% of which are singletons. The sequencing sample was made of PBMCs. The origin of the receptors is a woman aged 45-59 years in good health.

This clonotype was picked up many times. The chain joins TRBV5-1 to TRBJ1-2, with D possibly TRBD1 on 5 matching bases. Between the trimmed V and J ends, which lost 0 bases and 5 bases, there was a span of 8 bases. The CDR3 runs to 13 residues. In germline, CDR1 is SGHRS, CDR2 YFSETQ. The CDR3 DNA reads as TGCGCCAGCAGCTTGGAAGGGGCGTATGGCTACACCTTC. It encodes CASSLEGAYGYTF.

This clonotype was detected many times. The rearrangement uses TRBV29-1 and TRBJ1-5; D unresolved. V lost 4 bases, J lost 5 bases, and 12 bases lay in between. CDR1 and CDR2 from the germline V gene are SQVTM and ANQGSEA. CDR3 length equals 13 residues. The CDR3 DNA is TGCAGCGTTGGGGTGGGATTGGATCAGCCCCAGCATTTT. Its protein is CSVGVGLDQPQHF.

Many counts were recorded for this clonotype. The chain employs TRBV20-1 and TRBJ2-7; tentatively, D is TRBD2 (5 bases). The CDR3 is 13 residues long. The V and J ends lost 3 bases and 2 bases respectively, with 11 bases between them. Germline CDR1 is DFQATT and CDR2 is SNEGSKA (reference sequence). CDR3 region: CSASIVGTYEQYF. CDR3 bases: TGCAGTGCTAGTATCGTCGGGACCTACGAGCAGTACTTC.

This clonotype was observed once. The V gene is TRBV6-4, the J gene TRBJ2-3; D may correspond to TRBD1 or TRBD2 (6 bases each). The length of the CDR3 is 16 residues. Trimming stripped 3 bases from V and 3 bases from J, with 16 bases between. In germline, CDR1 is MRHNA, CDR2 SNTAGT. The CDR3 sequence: CASSEEGGRGTDTQYF. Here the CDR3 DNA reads TGTGCCAGCAGTGAAGAAGGGGGACGGGGGACAGATACGCAGTATTTT.

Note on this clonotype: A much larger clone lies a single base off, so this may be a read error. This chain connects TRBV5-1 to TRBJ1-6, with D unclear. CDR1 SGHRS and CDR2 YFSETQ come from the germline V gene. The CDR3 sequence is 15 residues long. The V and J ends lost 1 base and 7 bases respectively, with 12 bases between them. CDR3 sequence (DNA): TGCGCCAGCAGCTTGTCTATCAAGGAGAATTCACCCCTCCACTTT. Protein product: CASSLSIKENSPLHF. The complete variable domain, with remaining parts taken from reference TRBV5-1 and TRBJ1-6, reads KAGVTQTPRYLIKTRGQQVTLSCSPISGHRSVSWYQQTPGQGLQFLFEYFSETQRNKGNFPGRFSGRQFSNSRSEMNVSTLELGDSALYLCASSLSIKENSPLHFGNGTRLTVT.

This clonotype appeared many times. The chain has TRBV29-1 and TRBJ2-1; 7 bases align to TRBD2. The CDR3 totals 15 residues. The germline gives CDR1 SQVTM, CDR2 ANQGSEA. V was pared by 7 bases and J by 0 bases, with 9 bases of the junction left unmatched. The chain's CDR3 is CSARLAVSSYNEQFF. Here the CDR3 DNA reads TGCAGCGCCCGACTAGCTGTGAGCTCCTACAATGAGCAGTTCTTC.

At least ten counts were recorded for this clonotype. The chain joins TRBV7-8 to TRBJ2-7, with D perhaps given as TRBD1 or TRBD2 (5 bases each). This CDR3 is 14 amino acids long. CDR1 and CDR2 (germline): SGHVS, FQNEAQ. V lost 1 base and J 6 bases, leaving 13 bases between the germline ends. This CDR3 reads CASSLGGSIPEQYF. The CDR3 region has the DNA TGTGCCAGCAGCTTAGGGGGGAGTATCCCCGAGCAGTACTTC. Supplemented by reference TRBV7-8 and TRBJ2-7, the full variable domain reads GAGVSQSPRYKVAKRGQDVALRCDPISGHVSLFWYQQALGQGPEFLTYFQNEAQLDKSGLPSDRFFAERPEGSVSTLKIQRTQQEDSAVYLCASSLGGSIPEQYFGPGTRLTVT.

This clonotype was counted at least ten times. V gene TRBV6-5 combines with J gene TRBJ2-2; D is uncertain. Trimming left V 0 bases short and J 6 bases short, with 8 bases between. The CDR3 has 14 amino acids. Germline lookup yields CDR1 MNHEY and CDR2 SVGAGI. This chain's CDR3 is CASSYSGLSGELFF. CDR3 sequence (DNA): TGTGCCAGCAGTTACTCCGGTTTGTCCGGGGAGCTGTTTTTT.

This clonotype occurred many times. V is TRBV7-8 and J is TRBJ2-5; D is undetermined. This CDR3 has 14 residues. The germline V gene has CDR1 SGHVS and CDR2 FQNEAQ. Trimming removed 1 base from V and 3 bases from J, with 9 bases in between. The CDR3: CASSLVALKETQYF. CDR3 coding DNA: TGTGCCAGCAGCTTAGTGGCACTGAAAGAGACCCAGTACTTC.

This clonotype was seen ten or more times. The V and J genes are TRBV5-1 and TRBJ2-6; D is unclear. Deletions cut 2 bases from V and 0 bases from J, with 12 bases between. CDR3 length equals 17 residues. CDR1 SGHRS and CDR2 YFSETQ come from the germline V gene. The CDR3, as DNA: TGCGCCAGCAGCTTCAGTGAAAGGAGCTCTGGGGCCAACGTCCTGACTTTC. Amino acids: CASSFSERSSGANVLTF.